The 22 T cell receptor beta chains presented below share a single source sample, sequenced in a study of blood T cell repertoires in COVID-19 (TCRdb year 2020). Library generation was performed with the immunoSEQ multiplex PCR assay. The source is immuneACCESS, and TCRdb retained only in-frame sequences with V and J called. Part of the clones is not carried over; for the studies checked, unresolved V genes explain less than half of this, and the remainder is unexplained. The sample records around 97,000 clones, approximately 84% of which are singletons. The ten largest account for more than 9% of the sample. The sequencing sample was made of peripheral blood. Source of these receptors: a man between 65 and 79 years old with acute or convalescent COVID-19.

The chain links TRBV6-2 or TRBV6-3 to TRBJ2-5, with 10 bases lining up with TRBD2. The CDR3 contains 15 residues. The J segment lost 6 bases and the V segment lost 2 bases, leaving 6 bases of the junction unmatched. Germline V lookup: CDR1 MNHEY, CDR2 SVGEGT. The CDR3 protein is CASSYTSGTSQTQYF. DNA of the CDR3: TGTGCCAGCAGTTACACTAGCGGGACATCACAGACCCAGTACTTC.

This clone has more than one count but fewer than ten. The CDR3 loop is CASSPAGTGSQPQHF. Here the CDR3 DNA reads TGTGCCAGCAGCCCCGCCGGGACAGGCAGTCAGCCCCAGCATTTT. This chain joins TRBV28 and TRBJ1-5; 8 bases fit TRBD1. The CDR3 is 15 amino acids. Germline CDR1 and CDR2: MDHEN and SYDVKM. Trimming cost V 6 bases and J 6 bases; bases outside gene matches: 10.

This clone was counted between two and nine times. The chain combines TRBV6-5 with TRBJ1-2; D unresolved. CDR1 is MNHEY and CDR2 is SVGAGI in the germline V gene. V gave up 2 bases and J gave up 3 bases, with 13 bases separating them. The CDR3 is 15 residues long. Written as DNA, the CDR3 is TGTGCCAGCAGTTACCTAGCCTCGGCAGACTATGGCTACACCTTC. Translated: CASSYLASADYGYTF.

The genes are TRBV18 and TRBJ2-3, with TRBD2 matching 10 bases. Germline trimming cut 4 bases from V and 2 bases from J; bases unmatched to any gene: 6. The CDR3 extends over 16 amino acids. CDR1 and CDR2 from the germline V gene are KGHSH and LQKENI. This CDR3 reads CASSQLAGATTDTQYF. The CDR3 DNA reads as TGTGCCAGCTCACAGCTAGCGGGGGCTACCACAGATACGCAGTATTTT.

V is TRBV2 and J is TRBJ2-2; TRBD2 aligns across 8 bases. This CDR3 region has 16 residues. Germline V CDR1 and CDR2: SNHLY, FYNNEI. V gave up 4 bases and J gave up 1 base; unmatched junction bases: 5. Here the CDR3 DNA reads TGTGCCAGCAGTGCCTTGGGACTAGAGAACACCGGGGAGCTGTTTTTT. It yields the protein CASSALGLENTGELFF.

The chain has TRBV7-2 and TRBJ1-4; TRBD1 agrees at 11 bases. This CDR3 is 15 amino acids long. V was pared by 6 bases and J by 8 bases, with 8 bases of the junction left unmatched. Germline V gene sequence: CDR1 SGHTA, CDR2 FQGNSA. The CDR3 protein is CASRPSGTGGEKLFF. In DNA, the CDR3 is TGTGCCAGCAGACCCTCCGGGACAGGGGGGGAAAAACTGTTTTTT.

The rearrangement uses TRBV4-2 and TRBJ1-5; D not certain. Trimming took off 0 bases at V and 5 bases at J, with 17 bases between the two ends. CDR1 is LGHNA and CDR2 is YNFKEQ in the germline V gene. The CDR3 is 17 residues long. The CDR3 bases are TGTGCCAGCAGCCAAGAGAGGCGGATTGACTACTATCAGCCCCAGCATTTT. This encodes CASSQERRIDYYQPQHF.

This clone appeared a single time. This chain connects TRBV4-2 to TRBJ2-1; D may be TRBD1 (5 bases). The V end lost 0 bases, the J end lost 5 bases, and 20 bases lay between the germline ends. The CDR3 is 18 amino acids. Germline CDR1 LGHNA, CDR2 YNFKEQ. In DNA form, the CDR3 reads TGTGCCAGCAGCCAAGAAGGGGTAGGCCTTAATACTCACAATGAGCAGTTCTTC. Translation: CASSQEGVGLNTHNEQFF.

This clone has just one count. The chain couples TRBV7-6 to TRBJ2-3; 14 bases match TRBD2. The junction had 1 base not matched to a gene; V was cut back by 4 bases and J by 1 base. This CDR3 has 16 amino acids. Germline lookup yields CDR1 SGHVS and CDR2 FNYEAQ. CDR3: CASSSGLAGGTDTQYF. The CDR3 DNA sequence: TGTGCCAGCAGCTCGGGACTAGCGGGAGGCACAGATACGCAGTATTTT.

This chain connects TRBV3-1 (or the pseudogene TRBV3-2) to TRBJ1-2, with a weak D call TRBD1 (5 bases). V lost 1 base and J lost 5, with 11 bases in between. The CDR3 sequence is 14 residues long. Germline CDR1 LGHDT, CDR2 YNNKEL (reference sequence). CDR3 loop: CASSQGQQVYGYTF. The CDR3 nucleotides read TGTGCCAGCAGCCAAGGGCAACAGGTGTATGGCTACACCTTC.

This clone was found once. This chain uses TRBV18 with TRBJ1-5; possible D gene TRBD1, 5 bases. CDR1 is KGHSH and CDR2 is LQKENI in the germline V gene. The V gene lost 5 bases and the J gene lost 0 bases, with 11 bases spanning the gap. The CDR3 spans 15 residues. CDR3: CASSSTDYSNQPQHF. For the CDR3, the DNA is TGTGCCAGCTCATCGACAGATTATAGCAATCAGCCCCAGCATTTT.

This CDR3 is CASSFRQYNEQFF. The CDR3 nucleotides are TGTGCCAGCAGTTTTAGACAGTACAATGAGCAGTTCTTC. V is TRBV27 and J is TRBJ2-1; perhaps TRBD1 as D (5 bases). The CDR3 has 13 residues. Trimming left V 3 bases short and J 4 bases short, with 7 bases between. Germline lookup yields CDR1 MNHEY and CDR2 SMNVEV (reference sequence).

The chain uses TRBV6-2 or TRBV6-3 and TRBJ2-2; a possible D gene is TRBD2 (6 bases). Germline assignment: CDR1 MNHEY and CDR2 SVGEGT. V lost 4 bases to trimming and J lost 0 bases, with 9 bases between them. The CDR3 sequence is 15 residues long. The CDR3 loop reads CASSWASANTGELFF. CDR3 DNA sequence: TGTGCCAGCAGTTGGGCTAGCGCGAACACCGGGGAGCTGTTTTTT.

This sequence joins TRBV18 and TRBJ1-3; 8 bases agree with TRBD1. The ends lost 4 bases at V and 2 bases at J; junction bases unmatched: 7. This CDR3 contains 16 residues. Germline lookup yields CDR1 KGHSH and CDR2 LQKENI. The CDR3 region has the DNA TGTGCCAGCTCACTACCGACAGGGGTAGCTGGAAACACCATATATTTT. It codes for CASSLPTGVAGNTIYF.

This clone was detected only once. The chain carries TRBV18 and TRBJ2-3, with 11 bases identical to TRBD2. The V gene end was trimmed by 4 bases and the J gene end by 3 bases; junction bases not matched to a gene: 6. CDR3 length: 16 amino acids. Germline V gene sequence: CDR1 KGHSH, CDR2 LQKENI. The CDR3 is CASSRASGRRTDTQYF. In DNA, the CDR3 is TGTGCCAGCTCACGGGCTAGCGGGAGGAGAACAGATACGCAGTATTTT.

The chain joins TRBV18 to TRBJ2-1, with 9 bases aligning to TRBD2. The CDR3 is 17 residues long. Germline CDR1 is KGHSH and CDR2 is LQKENI. V shed 0 bases and J 9 bases; nucleotides not matched to a gene: 12. CDR3 sequence (DNA): TGTGCCAGCTCACCACCCTCGCTAGCGGGGTGGTCTAGTGAGCAGTTCTTC. This codes for CASSPPSLAGWSSEQFF.

The V gene is TRBV18, the J gene TRBJ1-1; D gene unclear. Trimming stripped 6 bases from V and 7 bases from J, with 9 bases between. The CDR3 extends over 11 amino acids. Germline CDR1 and CDR2: KGHSH and LQKENI. The CDR3: CASSMRVEAFF. CDR3 nucleotide sequence: TGTGCCAGCTCGATGCGAGTTGAAGCTTTCTTT. Full variable domain (rest looked up from reference TRBV18 and TRBJ1-1): NAGVMQNPRHLVRRRGQEARLRCSPMKGHSHVYWYRQLPEEGLKFMVYLQKENIIDESGMPKERFSAEFPKEGPSILRIQQVVRGDSAAYFCASSMRVEAFFGQGTRLTVV.

The V gene is TRBV5-4, the J gene TRBJ1-6; D call uncertain. CDR3 length: 15 residues. V was shortened by 2 bases and J by 5 bases, with 11 bases between the two germline ends. Germline values: CDR1 SGHNT, CDR2 YYREEE (reference sequence). The CDR3 nucleotides read TGTGCCAGCAGCTTCCGGGGTTTCGATAATTCACCCCTCCACTTT. This codes for CASSFRGFDNSPLHF.

The chain joins TRBV2 to TRBJ2-7, with 8 bases that match TRBD2. The CDR3 runs 15 residues. The ends lost 6 bases at V and 4 bases at J; junction bases unmatched: 11. CDR1 is SNHLY, CDR2 FYNNEI, per germline. The CDR3 sequence is CASRLLTTSGYEQYF. The CDR3 DNA is TGTGCCAGCAGACTATTAACCACTAGCGGTTACGAGCAGTACTTC.

The chain joins TRBV5-1 to TRBJ2-3, with a possible D match to TRBD2 (7 bases). Germline-derived CDR1 and CDR2 are SGHRS and YFSETQ. This CDR3 has 15 amino acids. With 3 bases removed from V and 2 bases from J, the gap between germline ends came to 13 bases. The CDR3, as DNA: TGCGCCAGCAGCTCGGGCCGGGGGGCCACAGATACGCAGTATTTT. It specifies CASSSGRGATDTQYF.

J is TRBJ2-1 and V is TRBV7-8; TRBD1 might be the D (6 bases). V lost 6 bases, J lost 1 base, and 10 bases lay in between. The germline gives CDR1 SGHVS, CDR2 FQNEAQ. This CDR3 is built from 14 residues. The CDR3, as DNA: TGTGCCAGCAGTTACAGGGAGTCCTACAATGAGCAGTTCTTC. This sequence encodes CASSYRESYNEQFF.

The chain employs TRBV5-5 and TRBJ2-5; tentatively, D is TRBD2 (5 bases). The CDR3 runs 13 residues. V was trimmed by 6 bases and J by 1 base, leaving 10 bases between them. The germline V gene encodes CDR1 SGHKS and CDR2 YYEKEE (reference sequence). Here the CDR3 reads CASTVGVQETQYF. CDR3 DNA: TGTGCCAGCACCGTCGGGGTCCAAGAGACCCAGTACTTC. The full variable domain, in which reference TRBV5-5 and TRBJ2-5 provide the parts outside the CDR3, is DAGVTQSPTHLIKTRGQQVTLRCSPISGHKSVSWYQQVLGQGPQFIFQYYEKEERGRGNFPDRFSARQFPNYSSELNVNALLLGDSALYLCASTVGVQETQYFGPGTRLLVL.